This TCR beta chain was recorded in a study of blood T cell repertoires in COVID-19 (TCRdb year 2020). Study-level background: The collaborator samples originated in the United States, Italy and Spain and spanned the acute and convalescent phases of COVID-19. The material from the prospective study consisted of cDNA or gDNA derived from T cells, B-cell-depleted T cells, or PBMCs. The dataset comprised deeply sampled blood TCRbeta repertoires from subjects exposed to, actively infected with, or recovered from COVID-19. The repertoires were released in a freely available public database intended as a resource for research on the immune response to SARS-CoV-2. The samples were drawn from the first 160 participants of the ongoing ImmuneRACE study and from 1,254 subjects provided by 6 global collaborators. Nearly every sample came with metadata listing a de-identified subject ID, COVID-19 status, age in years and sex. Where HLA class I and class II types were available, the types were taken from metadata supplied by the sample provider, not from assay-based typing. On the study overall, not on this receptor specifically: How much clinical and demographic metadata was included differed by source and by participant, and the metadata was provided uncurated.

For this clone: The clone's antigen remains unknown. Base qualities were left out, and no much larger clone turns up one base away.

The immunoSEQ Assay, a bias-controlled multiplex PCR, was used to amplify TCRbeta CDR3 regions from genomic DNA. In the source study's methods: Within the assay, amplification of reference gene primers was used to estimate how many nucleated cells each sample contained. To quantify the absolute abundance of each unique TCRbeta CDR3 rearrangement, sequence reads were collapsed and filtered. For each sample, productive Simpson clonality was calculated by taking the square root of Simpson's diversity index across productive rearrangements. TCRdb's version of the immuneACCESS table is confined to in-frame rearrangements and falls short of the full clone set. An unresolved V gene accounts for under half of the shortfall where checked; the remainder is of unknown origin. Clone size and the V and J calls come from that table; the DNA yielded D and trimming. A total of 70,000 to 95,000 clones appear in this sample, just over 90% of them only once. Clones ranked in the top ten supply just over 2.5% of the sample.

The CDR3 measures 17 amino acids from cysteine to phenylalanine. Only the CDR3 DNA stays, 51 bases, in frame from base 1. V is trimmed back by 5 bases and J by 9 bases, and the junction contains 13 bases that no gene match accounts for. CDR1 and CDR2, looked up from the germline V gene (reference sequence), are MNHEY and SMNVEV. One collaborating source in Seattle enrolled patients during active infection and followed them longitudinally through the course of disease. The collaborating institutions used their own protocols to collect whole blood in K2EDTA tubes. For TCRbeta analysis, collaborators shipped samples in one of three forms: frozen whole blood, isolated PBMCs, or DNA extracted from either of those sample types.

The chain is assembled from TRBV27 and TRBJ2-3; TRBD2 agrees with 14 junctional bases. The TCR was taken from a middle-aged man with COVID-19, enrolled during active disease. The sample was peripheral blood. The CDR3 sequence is CASSPLGGLAGEQTQYF. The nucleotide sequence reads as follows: TGTGCCAGCAGTCCTTTAGGGGGACTAGCGGGAGAGCAGACGCAGTATTTT.